This T cell receptor (beta chain) emerged from a study of blood T cells in healthy people across ages (dated by TCRdb to 2015 to 2017). About the full investigation: In model experiments, template switching captured about one uniquely barcoded TCR beta cDNA molecule for every two T cells. To avoid experimental bias, donors of different ages were spread randomly across the sequencing lanes. Age-related changes in TCR beta repertoire diversity were measured in the study by deep sequencing normalized with unique cDNA molecular identifiers. The donors were split into four age groups: young (average about 16 years), middle-aged (about 40), aged (approximately 59) and long-lived (about 82). Two additional independent replicas of 1 million unique cDNA reads from the same blood draw were analyzed for two donors (one aged 18 to 29 and one aged 80 or older).

Systemically healthy Caucasian individuals from Russia, 35 to 40 in total and aged roughly 6 to 90 years, were included as donors. Around 10 milliliters of peripheral blood were collected from each donor into EDTA-treated Vacutainer tubes. Ficoll-Paque density-gradient centrifugation was used to isolate PBMCs, with at least 6 million obtained per sample. Trizol reagent was used to extract total RNA from PBMCs, with at least 6 micrograms per sample. For every donor, flow cytometry on a PBMC aliquot measured the percentage of naive CD45RAhigh/CD27high T cells. Points the paper makes about the study in general: Total diversity estimates from one million sequenced T cells were considered lower bounds and underestimates. As age increased, observed TCR beta diversity per million T cells dropped in a roughly linear way, and a significant reduction was already evident by age roughly 40. Conclusive comparison of naive and antigen-experienced compartments was prevented by the profiling of bulk unsorted PBMCs. The long-lived group showed more naive CD4+ T cells, fewer expanded clones and increased TCR diversity than the aged group, suggesting age selection. Because the CMV infection status of the donors was unknown, age-related changes in expanded clonotypes may potentially have been confounded. The percentage of naive T cells measured by flow cytometry correlated strongly with observed TCR beta diversity.

The CDR3 covers 15 residues, taking in both the cysteine and the phenylalanine. Here the CDR3 DNA is all that survives: 45 bases in frame from base 1. V is cut back by 9 bases and J by 6 bases, with 11 bases in the junction unmatched. CDR1 MDHEN and CDR2 SYDVKM are derived from the germline V gene. Libraries were prepared through 5' RACE. TCRdb shows the sequencer as Illumina HiSeq 2500. A second PCR of about 7 to 12 cycles was run with a J-beta primer mix and a sample-barcoded 5' primer. A unique molecular identifier was introduced onto each TCR beta cDNA molecule by a template-switch 5' adaptor carrying 12 random nucleotides. At least 2.5 million CDR3-containing paired-end reads were obtained from each sample. First-strand cDNA synthesis was performed from all RNA using the Mint cDNA synthesis kit, with priming by a TRBC-specific oligonucleotide. Following uracil-DNA glycosylase treatment, all cDNA underwent a first 18-cycle PCR with the universal primers M1SS and BC2_uni_R. In the original analysis: Each sample was normalized by randomly selecting 1 million high-quality reads, each carrying a distinct molecular identifier. Instead of being binned into consensus sequences, reads that shared molecular identifiers were thrown out. MiTCR, with a Q25 quality threshold and the strictest error-elimination algorithm, was used for CDR3 identification, clonotype clustering and error correction. A nonparametric unseen species model with Euler transformation was used to estimate lower-bound total TCR beta diversity. TCRdb reanalyzed the raw reads on its own, using fastp at Q25 for trimming and MiXCR for clone calling, and kept in-frame beta chains. Each entry merges the rows of one CDR3 protein and shows their most common DNA and genes. TCRdb's processing, not the authors' own work, is the source of the V and J calls. The sample table contains under 850,000 distinct CDR3 sequences; only one count was recorded for 35% to 40% of them. Jointly, the top ten make up 13% of the sample.

This clonotype was seen a handful of times. Which antigen it targets is not known. Base qualities are not provided; no much larger clone lies one nucleotide away. This TCR derives from a man aged 18 to 30 in good health. The rearrangement combines TRBV28 with TRBJ2-1, and 10 junctional nucleotides match TRBD1. The sequencing sample was made of blood. The CDR3 corresponds to CASLTGTGVANEQFF. The nucleotides read TGTGCCAGTCTTACCGGGACAGGGGTGGCCAATGAGCAGTTCTTC. Beyond the CDR3, the reference TRBV28 and TRBJ2-1 genes provide the residues; the full variable domain reads: DVKVTQSSRYLVKRTGEKVFLECVQDMDHENMFWYRQDPGLGLRLIYFSYDVKMKEKGDIPEGYSVSREKKERFSLILESASTNQTSMYLCASLTGTGVANEQFFGPGTRLTVL.